The 26 T cell receptor beta chains reported below all come from one sample, sequenced in a study of cytomegalovirus exposure and HLA in healthy donors. Sequencing used immunoSEQ multiplex PCR; TCRdb keeps in-frame clones, though not all of them. The table shows tens of thousands of clones, with around 96% occurring only once. The source material was PBMCs. The receptors come from a man between 18 and 35 years old in good health and CMV-seropositive.

The chain uses TRBV18 and TRBJ1-1; a weak D match, TRBD1 (6 bases). V gave up 6 bases and J gave up 6 bases, with 23 bases separating them. There are 16 residues in the CDR3. CDR1 is KGHSH and CDR2 is LQKENI in the germline V gene. The CDR3 bases are TGTGCCAGCTCCCCCACTCCAGGGGCCCCAACGTCTGAAGCTTTCTTT. Encoded protein: CASSPTPGAPTSEAFF.

The DNA for the CDR3 is TGTGCCAGCAGCCCGTCCACAGATACGCAGTATTTT. Protein sequence: CASSPSTDTQYF. V is TRBV7-7 and J is TRBJ2-3; D is unclear. The CDR3 has 12 amino acids. CDR1 is SSHAT, CDR2 FNYEAQ, per germline (reference sequence). Between the trimmed V and J ends, which lost 5 bases and 2 bases, there was a span of 5 bases.

The chain employs TRBV5-1 and TRBJ1-1, with 7 bases aligning to TRBD1. Germline trimming cut 2 bases from V and 0 bases from J; bases unmatched to any gene: 4. The germline V gene encodes CDR1 SGHRS and CDR2 YFSETQ. The CDR3 is 15 amino acids. Here the CDR3 DNA reads TGCGCCAGCAGCTTAGGGGGCCCCATGAACACTGAAGCTTTCTTT. Translating gives CASSLGGPMNTEAFF.

The chain couples TRBV5-4 to TRBJ2-1; D perhaps matches TRBD2 (5 bases). V gave up 5 bases and J gave up 10 bases, with 13 bases separating them. Per germline, CDR1 SGHNT and CDR2 YYREEE (reference sequence). The CDR3 extends over 12 amino acids. In nucleotides, the CDR3 is TGTGCCAGCAGTTTCCGGGATCCCGAGCAGTTCTTC. Translating gives CASSFRDPEQFF.

The CDR3 DNA sequence: TGTGCCAGCTCACCACCTGGACAGGTTTTTAATGAGCAGTTCTTC. It yields the protein CASSPPGQVFNEQFF. The V and J genes are TRBV18 and TRBJ2-1; TRBD1 matches at 7 bases. Germline V gives CDR1 KGHSH, CDR2 LQKENI. This CDR3 has 15 amino acids. V lost 0 bases and J lost 7; bases outside the gene matches: 6.

This clone was observed once. J is TRBJ2-3 and V is TRBV25-1; 9 bases are a match to TRBD2. V was clipped by 6 bases and J by 3 bases; unmatched bases: 7. This CDR3 region has 15 residues. The V gene's germline CDR1 is MGHDK and CDR2 SYGVNS. CDR3: CASSPLAGVTDTQYF. The CDR3 region has the DNA TGTGCCAGCAGCCCGTTAGCGGGAGTGACAGATACGCAGTATTTT.

J is TRBJ2-2 and V is TRBV7-9; the D gene is possibly TRBD1 (5 bases). Trimming stripped 2 bases from V and 7 bases from J, with 11 bases between. The CDR3 sequence is 14 residues long. The germline gives CDR1 SEHNR, CDR2 FQNEAQ (reference sequence). CDR3 region: CASSLLRRGGELFF. CDR3 sequence (DNA): TGTGCCAGCAGCTTATTGCGAAGGGGCGGGGAGCTGTTTTTT.

The gene calls are TRBV4-2 and TRBJ1-2; D is unresolved. The CDR3 consists of 16 residues. Deletions cut 0 bases from V and 1 base from J, with 12 bases between. CDR1 is LGHNA and CDR2 is YNFKEQ in the germline V gene. The CDR3 here is CASSQEEVSVNYGYTF. The DNA for the CDR3 is TGTGCCAGCAGCCAAGAAGAAGTTTCAGTTAACTATGGCTACACCTTC.

This clone has just one count. The chain uses TRBV5-1 and TRBJ2-7, with 10 bases fitting TRBD1. The germline V gene encodes CDR1 SGHRS and CDR2 YFSETQ. CDR3 size: 16 residues. The junction had 8 bases not matched to a gene; V was cut back by 3 bases and J by 2 bases. The CDR3 spells CASSYGTGEKTYEQYF. DNA for the CDR3: TGCGCCAGCAGCTACGGGACAGGGGAAAAGACCTACGAGCAGTACTTC.

J is TRBJ2-6 and V is TRBV28, with a weak D call TRBD1 (6 bases). Germline CDR1 MDHEN, CDR2 SYDVKM. Trimming cost V 2 bases and J 0 bases, with 11 bases left between them. The CDR3 has 17 residues. The CDR3 bases are TGTGCCAGCAGTTTAGGGACACCTCTCTCTGGGGCCAACGTCCTGACTTTC. This codes for CASSLGTPLSGANVLTF.

The chain combines TRBV18 with TRBJ1-1, with D maybe TRBD1 (5 bases). The CDR3 runs to 16 residues. The germline CDR1 and CDR2 sequences are KGHSH and LQKENI. V was pared by 4 bases and J by 1 base, with 16 bases between. CDR3 region: CASSRGGVRANTEAFF. The CDR3 DNA reads as TGTGCCAGCTCACGGGGGGGGGTTCGTGCGAACACTGAAGCTTTCTTT.

The chain combines TRBV18 with TRBJ2-2, with 8 bases lining up with TRBD1. J was trimmed by 4 bases and V by 6 bases; bases with no gene match: 7. The CDR3 length is 15 residues. Germline V gene sequence: CDR1 KGHSH, CDR2 LQKENI. The CDR3 coding sequence is TGTGCCAGCTCCCAAGGACAGGGCTTCACCGGGGAGCTGTTTTTT. Translating it yields CASSQGQGFTGELFF.

The chain joins TRBV28 to TRBJ2-7, with D perhaps matching TRBD2 (6 bases). The CDR3 spans 14 residues. The V end lost 2 bases, the J end lost 2 bases, and 10 bases lay between the germline ends. Germline V gene data show CDR1 as MDHEN and CDR2 as SYDVKM. The CDR3 loop reads CASSLKRRAYEQYF. In DNA form, the CDR3 reads TGTGCCAGCAGTTTAAAGAGGAGGGCCTACGAGCAGTACTTC.

The rearrangement joins TRBV5-6 to TRBJ1-1; TRBD1 is a possible D gene (6 bases). The CDR3 extends over 18 amino acids. CDR1 is SGHDT, CDR2 YYEEEE, per germline. Between the trimmed V and J ends, which lost 4 bases and 0 bases, there was a span of 22 bases. The CDR3 sequence: CASSPEFRDTYMNTEAFF. The CDR3, as DNA: TGTGCCAGCAGCCCGGAGTTCCGGGACACTTACATGAACACTGAAGCTTTCTTT.

This chain connects TRBV27 to TRBJ2-1; weak D call: TRBD1 (6 bases). CDR3 length: 16 residues. V lost 7 bases, J lost 0 bases, and 16 bases lay in between. Germline V gives CDR1 MNHEY, CDR2 SMNVEV (reference sequence). CDR3 amino acids: CASTRRRGISYNEQFF. As DNA, the CDR3 is TGTGCCAGCACCCGGCGTAGGGGGATCTCCTACAATGAGCAGTTCTTC.

The rearrangement uses TRBV10-3 and TRBJ2-7, with a possible D match to TRBD1 (6 bases). The CDR3 covers 14 residues. Germline V gene sequence: CDR1 ENHRY, CDR2 SYGVKD. Trimming cost V 4 bases and J 1 base, with 11 bases left between them. The CDR3 spells CAISGQGQSYEQYF. In DNA, the CDR3 is TGTGCCATCAGTGGTCAGGGGCAATCCTACGAGCAGTACTTC.

The rearrangement links TRBV27 to TRBJ2-5; TRBD2 agrees at 7 bases. V lost 2 bases, J lost 5 bases, and 8 bases stayed unmatched. The germline CDR1 and CDR2 sequences are MNHEY and SMNVEV (reference sequence). CDR3 length: 15 residues. This CDR3 is CASSLAREGQETQYF. The CDR3 DNA is TGTGCCAGCAGTTTAGCCAGGGAGGGCCAGGAGACCCAGTACTTC.

Points on this clone: The junction differs from germline at one of its ends, possibly a read error. This chain connects TRBV5-1 to TRBJ2-5; D is ambiguous. Germline CDR1 SGHRS, CDR2 YFSETQ. The CDR3 runs to 11 residues. In DNA, the CDR3 is TGCGCCAGCAGCATAGAAGAGATCCAGTACTTC. Its protein product is CASSIEEIQYF.

This chain connects TRBV7-3 to TRBJ2-1; 8 bases are shared with TRBD2. The germline gives CDR1 SGHTA, CDR2 FQGTGA. J lost 14 bases, V lost 3 bases, and 9 bases had no gene match. This CDR3 comprises 13 residues. CDR3 sequence reads: CASSLGYQREKFF. The CDR3, as DNA: TGTGCCAGCAGCTTGGGCTACCAGCGGGAGAAGTTCTTC.

The chain combines TRBV25-1 with TRBJ2-5, with TRBD2 matching over 11 bases. With 5 bases clipped from V and 3 bases from J, the junction kept 5 bases outside the gene matches. The CDR3 is made up of 15 amino acids. Germline lookup yields CDR1 MGHDK and CDR2 SYGVNS. As DNA, the CDR3 is TGTGCCAGCAGTAAGCGACTAGCGGGGAAAGAGACCCAGTACTTC. The encoded protein is CASSKRLAGKETQYF.

The chain couples TRBV9 to TRBJ2-6; D might be TRBD2 (7 bases). V was trimmed by 2 bases and J by 0 bases, leaving 12 bases between them. The CDR3 length is 17 residues. CDR1 and CDR2 (germline): SGDLS, YYNGEE. The CDR3 loop is CASSVSGGSSGANVLTF. Here the CDR3 DNA reads TGTGCCAGCAGCGTTTCGGGGGGCAGCTCTGGGGCCAACGTCCTGACTTTC.

The CDR3 is CASSLWGGQGVDYGYTF. Here the CDR3 DNA reads TGTGCCAGCAGCTTGTGGGGGGGACAGGGGGTCGACTATGGCTACACCTTC. The genes are TRBV5-4 and TRBJ1-2; 11 bases fit TRBD1. This CDR3 comprises 17 residues. Germline-derived CDR1 and CDR2 are SGHNT and YYREEE (reference sequence). J lost 3 bases, V lost 1 base, and 8 bases had no gene match.

The CDR3 sequence is CANGTSGYNEQFF. The CDR3 coding sequence is TGCGCCAACGGTACTAGCGGTTACAATGAGCAGTTCTTC. The V call is TRBV10-2, the J call TRBJ2-1; 8 nucleotides match TRBD2. Germline values: CDR1 WSHSY, CDR2 SAAADI. V was pared by 10 bases and J by 4 bases, with 6 bases of the junction left unmatched. There are 13 residues in the CDR3.

The chain couples TRBV30 to TRBJ2-7; 9 bases align to TRBD1. Germline values: CDR1 GTSNPN, CDR2 SVGIG (reference sequence). This CDR3 has 13 amino acids. Trimming at V came to 2 bases and at J to 6 bases, leaving 5 bases not matched to a gene. In DNA form, the CDR3 reads TGTGCCTGGAGTTCGGGACAGGGCCGCGAGCAGTACTTC. The encoded protein is CAWSSGQGREQYF.

In this sample, this clone turned up once. The chain uses TRBV29-1 and TRBJ2-1; TRBD1 might be the D (6 bases). Germline V gene sequence: CDR1 SQVTM, CDR2 ANQGSEA. This CDR3 has 13 residues. Trimming pared 7 bases from V and 5 bases from J, leaving 15 bases between. CDR3 protein: CSAVSTGNNEQFF. CDR3 bases: TGCAGCGCTGTATCGACAGGTAACAATGAGCAGTTCTTC.

This clone was picked up one time. V is TRBV7-2 and J is TRBJ2-1, with TRBD2 identical over 9 bases. The CDR3 covers 18 residues. Germline V gene sequence: CDR1 SGHTA, CDR2 FQGNSA. Germline trimming cut 1 base from V and 0 bases from J; bases unmatched to any gene: 7. The CDR3 DNA follows: TGTGCCAGCAGCTTAGGGGCGGGAGGGCTAAGCTCCTACAATGAGCAGTTCTTC. This codes for CASSLGAGGLSSYNEQFF.